A selection of T cell receptor beta chains follows, all from one sample in a study of regulatory T cells in long-lasting Graves disease. TCRdb passed the multiplex PCR reads through MiXCR, listing each CDR3 protein once. The sample includes 400,000 to 650,000 distinct CDR3 sequences, about 16% of them seen just once. This sample also belongs to another study, concerning T cells in Graves' hyperthyroidism and ophthalmopathy.

The material was peripheral blood mononuclear cells (PBMCs), obtained at new diagnosis, from a patient treated with antithyroid drugs. Receptors were obtained from a woman aged 35 to 60 with Graves disease. CDR3s include the opening cysteine and the closing phenylalanine or tryptophan. A D gene is named only where the DNA matches it firmly. Clone size, where shown, is once, few, many, or a class for clones that have expanded.

>TRBV3-1|many|.|TRBJ2-7
CASSHSAAGINEQYF
TGTGCCAGCAGCCATTCCGCGGCAGGGATCAACGAGCAGTACTTC
>TRBV11-2|many|.|TRBJ1-6
CASRYSLEDSPLHF
TGTGCCAGCAGGTATTCATTAGAGGATTCACCCCTCCACTTT
>TRBV11-3|few|.|TRBJ2-1
CASSGPDSNEQFF
TGTGCCAGCAGCGGGCCCGATTCGAATGAGCAGTTCTTC
>TRBV7-9|many|TRBD1|TRBJ2-5
CASSAQGVETQYF
TGTGCCAGCAGCGCACAGGGGGTGGAGACCCAGTACTTC
>TRBV12-3/TRBV12-4|few|.|TRBJ2-1
CASSLTVGDEQFF
TGTGCCAGCAGTCTGACAGTTGGGGATGAGCAGTTCTTC
>TRBV20-1|.|TRBD2|TRBJ2-7
CSARGSSGVFYEQYF
TGCAGTGCTAGAGGAAGTAGCGGGGTTTTCTACGAGCAGTACTTC
>TRBV6-1|few|TRBD2|TRBJ2-1
CATNTLRGNRGGPYNEQFF
TGTGCCACCAATACCCTTCGAGGGAACCGGGGGGGCCCCTACAATGAGCAGTTCTTC
>TRBV30|many|TRBD1|TRBJ1-1
CAWRGLTGSTEAFF
TGTGCCTGGAGGGGACTGACAGGGAGCACTGAAGCTTTCTTT
>TRBV2|many|.|TRBJ2-2
CASRTVANTGELFF
TGTGCCAGCAGAACGGTCGCGAACACCGGGGAGCTGTTTTTT
>TRBV6-1|few|.|TRBJ1-5
CASSAEWSNQPQHF
TGTGCCAGCAGTGCCGAGTGGAGCAATCAGCCCCAGCATTTT
>TRBV12-3/TRBV12-4|many|TRBD1|TRBJ1-6
CASSSTDRGSPLHF
TGTGCCAGCAGTTCAACCGACAGGGGTTCACCCCTCCACTTT
>TRBV11-2|many|.|TRBJ2-7
CASSSRVGNEQYF
TGTGCCAGCAGCTCGCGGGTGGGAAACGAGCAGTACTTC
>TRBV2|many|TRBD2|TRBJ2-5
CASSSLGLRQETQYF
TGTGCCAGCAGTAGTCTGGGACTAAGACAAGAGACCCAGTACTTC
>TRBV28|.|TRBD1|TRBJ2-5
CASSGRQGGSLETQYF
TGTGCCAGCAGCGGCAGACAGGGGGGATCTTTAGAGACCCAGTACTTC
>TRBV6-1|many|TRBD2|TRBJ2-3
CASSNRPAGITDTQYF
TGTGCCAGCAGTAATCGGCCAGCGGGGATCACAGATACGCAGTATTTT
>TRBV12-3/TRBV12-4|.|.|TRBJ2-5
CASSLNGEGQETQYF
TGTGCCAGCAGTTTAAATGGAGAAGGCCAAGAGACCCAGTACTTC
>TRBV12-3/TRBV12-4|.|.|TRBJ1-1
CASSFQILTGGNTEAFF
TGTGCCAGCAGCTTCCAGATCTTGACCGGAGGGAACACTGAAGCTTTCTTT
>TRBV19|few|TRBD2|TRBJ2-3
CASRKTSGGAEGDTQYF
TGTGCCAGTAGGAAAACTAGCGGGGGGGCCGAAGGAGATACGCAGTATTTT
>TRBV12-3/TRBV12-4|.|TRBD1|TRBJ2-2
CASTQTPWTGAGELFF
TGTGCCAGCACCCAAACCCCTTGGACAGGGGCCGGGGAGCTGTTTTTT
>TRBV5-1|.|.|TRBJ2-5
CASSLFVTHQETQYF
TGCGCCAGCAGCTTGTTCGTGACCCACCAAGAGACCCAGTACTTC
>TRBV12-5|.|.|TRBJ1-1
CASGLVGGNTEAFF
TGTGCTAGTGGTTTGGTAGGGGGGAACACTGAAGCTTTCTTT
>TRBV2|many|TRBD2|TRBJ2-5
CASKDDGGIGETQYF
TGTGCCAGCAAGGACGACGGGGGGATCGGGGAGACCCAGTACTTC
>TRBV20-1|.|TRBD1|TRBJ2-4
CSALDRGPKNIQYF
TGCAGTGCTTTGGACAGGGGGCCCAAAAACATTCAGTACTTC
>TRBV19|few|.|TRBJ2-7
CASSIEKDSDYEQYF
TGTGCCAGTAGTATAGAGAAGGACAGTGACTACGAGCAGTACTTC
>TRBV29-1|few|TRBD1|TRBJ1-2
CSVGGQHYGYTF
TGCAGCGTTGGGGGACAGCATTATGGCTACACCTTC
>TRBV19|.|.|TRBJ1-2
CASSIGARANYGYTF
TGTGCCAGTAGTATAGGAGCCAGAGCTAACTATGGCTACACCTTC
>TRBV2|.|.|TRBJ2-3
CASSVRLPSTDTQYF
TGTGCCAGCAGTGTACGTCTTCCTAGCACAGATACGCAGTATTTT
>TRBV2|few|TRBD1|TRBJ2-6
CASGQGAGGANVLTF
TGTGCCAGCGGACAGGGGGCGGGAGGGGCCAACGTCCTGACTTTC